Presented here are 26 T cell receptor beta chains from one specimen sequenced in a study of blood T cell repertoires in COVID-19. Sequencing was performed with immunoSEQ multiplex PCR; in TCRdb, only in-frame clones are kept and a portion is missing. The top ten hold roughly 40% of the sample, which has around 58,000 clones, around 90% seen once. The sequencing input was peripheral blood. The receptor source for this set is a woman between 55 and 75 years old with COVID-19, enrolled during active disease.

This chain connects TRBV27 to TRBJ1-6; no clear D gene. V was cut by 4 bases and J by 4 bases, with 8 bases left in between. From germline, CDR1 is MNHEY and CDR2 SMNVEV (reference sequence). The CDR3 has 14 amino acids. CDR3 nucleotides: TGTGCCAGCAGTTCCGGTGATTATAATTCACCCCTCCACTTT. Amino acid sequence: CASSSGDYNSPLHF.

The rearrangement uses TRBV5-1 and TRBJ2-1, with 7 positions matching TRBD2. Germline-derived CDR1 and CDR2 are SGHRS and YFSETQ. There are 14 residues in the CDR3. J gave up 3 bases and V 2 bases, and 2 bases lay outside the gene matches. The CDR3 loop reads CASSFQRGYNEQFF. CDR3 in DNA: TGCGCCAGCAGCTTCCAGCGGGGCTACAATGAGCAGTTCTTC.

V usage is TRBV5-5 and J usage is TRBJ2-1, with D possibly being TRBD2 (6 bases). The CDR3 extends over 17 amino acids. Looked up from germline, CDR1 is SGHKS and CDR2 is YYEKEE (reference sequence). V was pared by 4 bases and J by 9 bases, with 26 bases between. This CDR3 reads CASSPPGASDKRGEQFF. The CDR3 coding sequence is TGTGCCAGCAGCCCACCCGGTGCTAGCGATAAGAGGGGTGAGCAGTTCTTC. The complete variable domain, with remaining parts taken from reference TRBV5-5 and TRBJ2-1, reads DAGVTQSPTHLIKTRGQQVTLRCSPISGHKSVSWYQQVLGQGPQFIFQYYEKEERGRGNFPDRFSARQFPNYSSELNVNALLLGDSALYLCASSPPGASDKRGEQFFGPGTRLTVL.

This clone was seen a few times. The chain combines TRBV3-1 (or the pseudogene TRBV3-2) with TRBJ1-2; the D gene is possibly TRBD1 (5 bases). The V end lost 3 bases, the J end lost 11 bases, and 16 bases lay between the germline ends. The length of the CDR3 is 13 residues. The germline V gene encodes CDR1 LGHDT and CDR2 YNNKEL (reference sequence). The CDR3 here is CASSQEGRTRYTF. Written as DNA, the CDR3 is TGTGCCAGCAGCCAGGAGGGGAGAACTCGGTACACCTTC.

V usage is TRBV20-1 and J usage is TRBJ2-1; D is unclear. Trimming pared 3 bases from V and 2 bases from J, leaving 11 bases between. CDR1 is DFQATT and CDR2 is SNEGSKA in the germline V gene (reference sequence). The CDR3 spans 14 residues. The DNA of the CDR3 is TGCAGTGCTAGTAGGCTGAGGCCCTACAATGAGCAGTTCTTC. Translating gives CSASRLRPYNEQFF.

V and J are TRBV27 and TRBJ2-3; a possible D gene is TRBD2 (5 bases). The CDR3 contains 17 residues. Trimming pared 6 bases from V and 0 bases from J, leaving 19 bases between. Germline V CDR1 and CDR2: MNHEY, SMNVEV (reference sequence). CDR3 protein: CASSIGLAAPSTDTQYF. As DNA, the CDR3 is TGTGCCAGCAGCATAGGGCTAGCCGCACCTAGCACAGATACGCAGTATTTT.

This clone was seen a handful of times. The V and J genes are TRBV7-9 and TRBJ2-1; 12 nucleotides line up with TRBD1. CDR1 and CDR2 (germline): SEHNR, FQNEAQ (reference sequence). Unmatched junction bases numbered 7, after V lost 5 bases and J lost 5 bases. This CDR3 region has 16 residues. CDR3 residues: CASSPRDRGQDNEQFF. The CDR3 nucleotides are TGTGCCAGCAGCCCAAGGGACAGGGGGCAGGACAATGAGCAGTTCTTC.

This chain joins TRBV11-3 and TRBJ2-2; 8 bases map to TRBD2. V shed 5 bases, J shed 6 bases, and the junction held 20 bases outside the gene matches. The germline CDR1 and CDR2 sequences are SGHNT and YENEEA. The CDR3 has 19 residues. The CDR3 DNA reads as TGTGCCAGCAGCGACGGACAGCCCGGGAGGGGGGCGAGGGCCGGGGAGCTGTTTTTT. This encodes CASSDGQPGRGARAGELFF.

The CDR3 is CASSRQVYTDTQYF. The CDR3 DNA sequence: TGTGCCAGCAGTCGACAGGTTTACACAGATACGCAGTATTTT. The chain has TRBV2 and TRBJ2-3, with D perhaps TRBD1 (6 bases). This CDR3 is built from 14 residues. Trimming cost V 5 bases and J 2 bases, with 11 bases left between them. The germline V gene has CDR1 SNHLY and CDR2 FYNNEI. The variable domain in full, completed from reference TRBV2 and TRBJ2-3, reads EPEVTQTPSHQVTQMGQEVILRCVPISNHLYFYWYRQILGQKVEFLVSFYNNEISEKSEIFDDQFSVERPDGSNFTLKIRSTKLEDSAMYFCASSRQVYTDTQYFGPGTRLTVL.

J is TRBJ2-1 and V is TRBV18; TRBD2 matches at 11 bases. V was clipped by 3 bases and J by 0 bases; unmatched bases: 4. CDR1 is KGHSH, CDR2 LQKENI, per germline. The CDR3 has 17 residues. The CDR3 bases are TGTGCCAGCTCACCCGGGACTAGCGGTCACTCCTACAATGAGCAGTTCTTC. This gives the protein CASSPGTSGHSYNEQFF.

This rearrangement joins TRBV7-9 to TRBJ2-1, with 7 bases that match TRBD2. This CDR3 has 17 amino acids. Germline V CDR1 and CDR2: SEHNR, FQNEAQ (reference sequence). J was trimmed by 5 bases and V by 2 bases; bases with no gene match: 12. The CDR3: CASSLKVQLANNNEQFF. The CDR3 nucleotides read TGTGCCAGCAGCTTAAAGGTCCAACTAGCGAATAACAATGAGCAGTTCTTC.

The chain is built from TRBV11-2 and TRBJ2-7; a possible D gene is TRBD2 (6 bases). Trimming stripped 1 base from V and 3 bases from J, with 13 bases between. Per the germline V gene, CDR1 is SGHAT and CDR2 is FQNNGV. There are 15 residues in the CDR3. The CDR3 bases are TGTGCCAGCAGCTTAGGGCTAGCGCCGAGCTACGAGCAGTACTTC. Its protein is CASSLGLAPSYEQYF.

This clone showed up just once. The chain couples TRBV7-9 to TRBJ2-7; D might be TRBD2 (6 bases). Germline V gene data show CDR1 as SEHNR and CDR2 as FQNEAQ (reference sequence). Trimming stripped 7 bases from V and 3 bases from J, with 13 bases between. This CDR3 has 13 residues. The CDR3 reads CASTYGGIYEQYF. CDR3 nucleotides: TGTGCCAGCACCTACGGGGGAATCTACGAGCAGTACTTC.

The CDR3 DNA sequence: TGTGCCAGCAGTTCCCGGACAGGGGTGAGCGGGGAGCTGTTTTTT. This gives the protein CASSSRTGVSGELFF. This chain uses TRBV27 with TRBJ2-2; TRBD1 matches 9 bases. This CDR3 has 15 amino acids. V lost 4 bases and J lost 7; bases outside the gene matches: 7. CDR1 is MNHEY and CDR2 is SMNVEV in the germline V gene (reference sequence).

V gene TRBV29-1 combines with J gene TRBJ2-7, with a weak D call TRBD1 (5 bases). The CDR3 is made up of 13 amino acids. Looked up from germline, CDR1 is SQVTM and CDR2 is ANQGSEA. The germline V and J ends were trimmed by 4 bases and 3 bases, with 13 bases remaining between them. The CDR3 DNA follows: TGCAGCGTTGTTGCAGGGCCCTACTACGAGCAGTACTTC. Protein: CSVVAGPYYEQYF.

DNA of the CDR3: TGTGCCAGCAGTTACTCGCTAGCGGGGGCATATACGCAGTATTTT. It translates to CASSYSLAGAYTQYF. V and J are TRBV6-5 and TRBJ2-3; TRBD2 agrees at 10 bases. This CDR3 is 15 amino acids long. Germline V gives CDR1 MNHEY, CDR2 SVGAGI. Germline trimming cut 0 bases from V and 7 bases from J; bases unmatched to any gene: 4.

V gene TRBV12-3 or TRBV12-4 combines with J gene TRBJ2-1, with a tentative D call TRBD2 (5 bases). V was cut by 5 bases and J by 14 bases, with 16 bases left in between. This CDR3 has 12 amino acids. The chain's CDR3 is CASSIHRDHEFF. CDR3 coding DNA: TGTGCCAGCAGTATCCACCGGGATCACGAGTTCTTC.

The chain has TRBV7-9 and TRBJ2-5, with TRBD2 identical over 7 bases. Germline-derived CDR1 and CDR2 are SEHNR and FQNEAQ (reference sequence). This CDR3 has 13 residues. The J segment lost 5 bases and the V segment lost 2 bases, leaving 2 bases of the junction unmatched. This chain's CDR3 is CASSLTSVETQYF. In nucleotides, the CDR3 is TGTGCCAGCAGCTTAACTAGCGTGGAGACCCAGTACTTC.

The V and J genes are TRBV24-1 and TRBJ1-2; possibly TRBD1 for D (5 bases). Germline V gene sequence: CDR1 KGHDR, CDR2 SFDVKD. V was clipped by 10 bases and J by 0 bases, with 17 bases between them. The CDR3 covers 15 residues. CDR3 nucleotide sequence: TGTGCCACTGGGGGAGGACCGGGATCTAACTATGGCTACACCTTC. The encoded protein is CATGGGPGSNYGYTF.

The chain is built from TRBV19 and TRBJ1-5; D is undetermined. The ends were cut back, 3 bases at V and 7 bases at J, with 13 bases in the middle. The CDR3 sequence is 14 residues long. Germline-derived CDR1 and CDR2 are LNHDA and SQIVND (reference sequence). The DNA for the CDR3 is TGTGCCAGTAGTATTGCGTCAGGTGGACAGCCCCAGCATTTT. Its protein is CASSIASGGQPQHF.

The chain uses TRBV27 and TRBJ1-2; 9 bases align to TRBD1. The germline gives CDR1 MNHEY, CDR2 SMNVEV (reference sequence). This CDR3 has 14 amino acids. After removal of 6 bases from V and 4 bases from J, the junction contained 6 bases not matched to a gene. The CDR3 here is CASSRTGAGYGYTF. CDR3 nucleotide sequence: TGTGCCAGCAGCCGGACAGGGGCTGGCTATGGCTACACCTTC.

V is TRBV25-1 and J is TRBJ1-3; D is undetermined. With 7 bases removed from V and 0 bases from J, the gap between germline ends came to 10 bases. The V gene's germline CDR1 is MGHDK and CDR2 SYGVNS. The CDR3 covers 14 residues. DNA for the CDR3: TGTGCCAGCAACCCGGGATTCTCTGGAAACACCATATATTTT. It translates to CASNPGFSGNTIYF.

The rearrangement uses TRBV7-9 and TRBJ2-7; D gene ambiguous. CDR3 size: 16 residues. Trimming took off 5 bases at V and 1 base at J, with 18 bases between the two ends. Germline lookup yields CDR1 SEHNR and CDR2 FQNEAQ (reference sequence). CDR3 residues: CASSGPGRIISYEQYF. The DNA for the CDR3 is TGTGCCAGCAGCGGCCCAGGCAGAATAATTTCCTACGAGCAGTACTTC.

The chain uses TRBV5-1 and TRBJ2-3, with D possibly being TRBD2 (5 bases). Germline assignment: CDR1 SGHRS and CDR2 YFSETQ. The CDR3 extends over 16 amino acids. V lost 0 bases, J lost 1 base, and 12 bases lay in between. The DNA for the CDR3 is TGCGCCAGCAGCTTGGGAGGGAATAGTGGCACAGATACGCAGTATTTT. This sequence encodes CASSLGGNSGTDTQYF. The whole variable domain, filled in from reference TRBV5-1 and TRBJ2-3, reads KAGVTQTPRYLIKTRGQQVTLSCSPISGHRSVSWYQQTPGQGLQFLFEYFSETQRNKGNFPGRFSGRQFSNSRSEMNVSTLELGDSALYLCASSLGGNSGTDTQYFGPGTRLTVL.

This clone has more than one count but fewer than ten. The chain joins TRBV7-9 to TRBJ1-1; TRBD1 agrees at 7 bases. This CDR3 contains 17 residues. Trimming removed 5 bases from V and 0 bases from J; junction bases left unmatched: 12. Germline V gives CDR1 SEHNR, CDR2 FQNEAQ (reference sequence). CDR3 sequence reads: CASSPPDRVVMNTEAFF. The CDR3 DNA follows: TGTGCCAGCAGCCCCCCCGACAGGGTGGTTATGAACACTGAAGCTTTCTTT.

DNA of the CDR3: TGTGCCATTGTAAAGACTAGACGGCAGTTCTTC. Its translation is CAIVKTRRQFF. V and J are TRBV2 and TRBJ2-1, with D maybe TRBD2 (6 bases). The CDR3 has 11 residues. Germline V gives CDR1 SNHLY, CDR2 FYNNEI. The V gene lost 10 bases and the J gene lost 12 bases, with 16 bases spanning the gap.